This T cell receptor beta chain was identified in a study of T cell repertoires in cytomegalovirus infection. Whole-study findings and limits: The study identified carriers of CMV plus the relevant HLA from cumulative public TCR beta family frequency.

One entry per CDR3 protein, called by TCRdb with MiXCR from the reads. The table lists about 320,000 distinct CDR3 sequences, 9.5% of them singletons. V was pared by 0 bases and J by 2 bases, with 4 bases of the junction left unmatched. This CDR3 is 17 amino acids long. This clonotype was recorded once. Its cognate antigen is unknown. V gene TRBV23-1 combines with J gene TRBJ2-5, with 12 bases matching TRBD1. TRBV23-1 is given ORF status, its function remaining uncertain. The sequencing sample was made of PBMCs. The sequence derives from a human donor in good health (CMV status not recorded). Some clones in this sample may be carry-over from other donors' samples. The CDR3 coding sequence is TGCGCCAGCAGTCAATCAGGGACAGGGGGCGAACAAGAGACCCAGTACTTC. As protein: CASSQSGTGGEQETQYF.